The rows below give T cell receptor beta chains drawn from one sample of a study of technical replicates of blood from several donors. Sequenced by immunoSEQ multiplex PCR; TCRdb stores in-frame clones only, minus some. The sample includes approximately 65,000 clones, about 88% of them seen just once. The sequencing input was PBMCs. The receptors stem from a human donor in good health. Some clones in this sample may be carry-over from other donors' samples. The CDR3 runs from the conserved cysteine through the conserved F or W. The D gene is left open where the match is weak. Clone sizes are given selectively: once, few, many, or a class where the clone is expanded.

TRBJ1-4	once	TRBV7-9	.	CASSLTQQNEKLFF	TGTGCCAGCAGCTTAACACAGCAAAATGAAAAACTGTTTTTT
TRBJ1-2	.	TRBV7-9	.	CASSLVGGYTF	TGTGCCAGCAGCTTAGTCGGTGGCTACACCTTC
TRBJ2-5	.	TRBV18	TRBD1	CASSPRQGETQYF	TGTGCCAGCTCACCACGACAGGGAGAGACCCAGTACTTC
TRBJ2-1	few	TRBV28	.	CASPVGGNEQFF	TGTGCCAGCCCCGTGGGGGGCAATGAGCAGTTCTTC
TRBJ1-5	.	TRBV10-3	.	CAISERAGIEQPQHF	TGTGCCATCAGTGAGCGGGCGGGGATAGAGCAGCCCCAGCATTTT
TRBJ1-2	.	TRBV30	TRBD1	CAWGTGGANYGYTF	TGTGCCTGGGGCACAGGGGGCGCTAACTATGGCTACACCTTC
TRBJ2-3	few	TRBV5-4	.	CASSRGGGAGTDTQYF	TGTGCCAGCAGCCGGGGAGGGGGAGCCGGAACAGATACGCAGTATTTT
TRBJ2-1	.	TRBV29-1	TRBD2	CSVPGLDFPNEQFF	TGCAGCGTACCGGGACTAGATTTTCCCAATGAGCAGTTCTTC
TRBJ1-1	.	TRBV29-1	TRBD1	CSASDRGTEAFF	TGCAGTGCCAGTGACAGGGGCACTGAAGCTTTCTTT
TRBJ1-1	.	TRBV12-5	TRBD1	CASGLPQGGYFF	TGTGCTAGTGGCCTACCACAGGGGGGGTATTTCTTT